This TCR beta chain derives from a study of metastatic and nonmetastatic thyroid tumors (TCRdb year 2020). Some background on the complete study: Repertoires from peripheral blood and from tumor or nodule tissue samples of malignant and benign thyroid patients were compared. What the authors observed across the whole study: In both blood and tumor samples, malignant tumors were reported to have significantly higher TCR beta diversity than benign nodules.

The library came from PCR. Instrument on record: Illumina HiSeq 4000. High-throughput sequencing was used to profile the CDR3 region of the TCR beta-chain in every patient. From the authors' description of their analysis: The researchers built a classifier to tell apart papillary thyroid cancer patients with distant metastasis, based on CDR3 differences among clinicopathological groups. The Shannon index was used to assess repertoire diversity, and the Morisita-Horn index was used to assess tumor-blood repertoire similarity. TCRdb reworked the public reads: Q25 trimming with fastp, MiXCR clone assembly, productive beta chains retained. For this entry, the V and J calls and clone size follow TCRdb and not the study's own pipeline. This sample is represented by approximately 70,000 clones; 15% to 20% of them were singletons. 9.5% to 15% of the sample is held by the ten biggest clonotypes. No patient had received any treatment before thyroid surgery. Using T-cell receptor beta sequencing, the researchers looked back retrospectively at clinical samples from patients, gathered between about 2011 and 2019.

The trim is 7 bases for V and 5 bases for J, with a gap of 11 bases between the germline ends. From cysteine to phenylalanine, the CDR3 is 12 amino acids long. Only the CDR3 DNA is retained, 36 bases long and in frame from the first base. Via the germline V gene, CDR1 is SNHLY and CDR2 FYNNEI. As to this clone: No cognate antigen has been identified for it. No per-base quality is available; no much larger clone lies one base away.

The material sequenced was blood. The receptor was isolated from a female donor with papillary thyroid cancer or a benign thyroid nodule (not recorded which). Some clones in this sample may be carry-over from other donors' samples. Recombination connected TRBV2 to TRBJ2-5; the D region possibly corresponds to TRBD2 (6 bases align). The nucleotides are TGTGCCAGCACCGCGGGGTGGGAGACCCAGTACTTC. Its coded protein is CASTAGWETQYF.